This is a list of T cell receptor beta chains from one sample in a study of OX40 agonist ivuxolimab in advanced cancers. Profiled with immunoSEQ multiplex PCR; TCRdb holds only in-frame clones, not every one. The sample lists more than 30,000 clones, about 81% occurring once. Source: CD4+ or CD8+ T cells sorted from blood, taken in a trial of the OX40 agonist ivuxolimab. All receptors derive from an adult with an advanced solid tumor such as melanoma, head and neck, liver or kidney cancer. Each CDR3 is given with its conserved first and last residue. Each record gives: D gene, CDR3 length, J gene, clone size, V gene, CDR3 protein, CDR3 DNA. The D gene is left open where the match is weak. Rows may omit the clone size; those that give it use once, few, many or a size class.

- 11 TRBJ2-7 - TRBV5-6 CASSLRDEQYF TGTGCCAGCAGCTTACGGGACGAGCAGTACTTC
- 14 TRBJ1-2 few TRBV28 CASSRTATNYGYTF TGTGCCAGCAGCCGGACAGCGACCAACTATGGCTACACCTTC
- 15 TRBJ2-1 - TRBV27 CASRVTRGSYNEQFF TGTGCCAGCAGGGTAACGCGGGGTTCTTACAATGAGCAGTTCTTC
- 14 TRBJ1-5 - TRBV28 CASSLQGLLQPQHF TGTGCCAGCAGTTTGCAGGGTCTTCTTCAGCCCCAGCATTTT
TRBD2 15 TRBJ2-2 - TRBV6-5 CASTFGTSRAGELFF TGTGCCAGCACCTTCGGGACTAGCAGGGCCGGGGAGCTGTTTTTT
TRBD2 15 TRBJ2-1 - TRBV5-1 CASSLTGLAGLEQFF TGCGCCAGCAGCTTGACGGGACTAGCGGGACTTGAGCAGTTCTTC
- 13 TRBJ2-5 - TRBV5-4 CASRPTGKETQYF TGTGCCAGCAGACCTACTGGGAAAGAGACCCAGTACTTC
TRBD1 15 TRBJ1-4 once TRBV28 CASSFMGQLDEKLFF TGTGCCAGCAGTTTTATGGGACAGCTGGATGAAAAACTGTTTTTT
TRBD1 12 TRBJ2-7 - TRBV7-2 CASSKDRDEQYF TGTGCCAGCAGCAAAGACAGGGACGAGCAGTACTTC
- 14 TRBJ2-7 - TRBV9 CASSVGVGPYEQYF TGTGCCAGCAGCGTAGGGGTAGGCCCCTACGAGCAGTACTTC
TRBD2 12 TRBJ2-1 few TRBV7-8 CASSWGGNEQFF TGTGCCAGCAGCTGGGGGGGAAATGAGCAGTTCTTC
TRBD2 14 TRBJ2-7 - TRBV28 CASRNSGSSYEQYF TGTGCCAGCAGGAATAGCGGGAGCTCCTACGAGCAGTACTTC
- 16 TRBJ2-1 - TRBV4-2 CASSLNRDTSYNEQFF TGTGCCAGCAGCCTAAACCGGGACACCTCCTACAATGAGCAGTTCTTC
- 14 TRBJ1-2 - TRBV6-5 CASSVGSGVDGYTF TGTGCCAGCAGTGTTGGCAGTGGGGTAGATGGCTACACCTTC
TRBD2 15 TRBJ2-1 - TRBV5-1 CASSLTSGAYNEQFF TGCGCCAGCAGCCTGACTAGCGGGGCCTACAATGAGCAGTTCTTC
- 14 TRBJ2-1 once TRBV11-1 CASSPARGSNEQFF TGTGCCAGCAGCCCGGCGCGCGGATCTAATGAGCAGTTCTTC
- 16 TRBJ2-3 - TRBV6-6 CASSPPKQMSTDTQYF TGTGCCAGCAGCCCGCCTAAGCAGATGAGCACAGATACGCAGTATTTT
- 12 TRBJ2-1 - TRBV7-2 CASSLDFGEQFF TGTGCCAGCAGCTTAGATTTCGGGGAGCAGTTCTTC
- 13 TRBJ1-1 - TRBV5-1 CASSLTLSTEAFF TGCGCCAGCAGCTTAACTCTGAGCACTGAAGCTTTCTTT
- 14 TRBJ1-2 - TRBV2 CAYPRLTETYGYTF TGTGCCTACCCCAGGCTCACGGAAACTTATGGCTACACCTTC
TRBD1 16 TRBJ1-5 few TRBV4-1 CASSQGGQPGIYPQHF TGCGCCAGCAGCCAGGGGGGACAGCCGGGGATTTATCCCCAGCATTTT
TRBD2 16 TRBJ2-3 - TRBV28 CASSLHGTSGAGTQYF TGTGCCAGCAGTTTACATGGGACTAGCGGGGCAGGTACGCAGTATTTT
TRBD1 13 TRBJ2-7 few TRBV5-1 CASRDRAEGEQYF TGCGCCAGCAGGGACAGGGCCGAAGGAGAGCAGTACTTC
TRBD1 14 TRBJ2-7 - TRBV6-5 CASSNGQGPYEQYF TGTGCCAGCAGTAACGGACAGGGGCCCTACGAGCAGTACTTC
- 15 TRBJ1-3 - TRBV4-1 CASSQGPTPGNTIYF TGCGCCAGCAGCCAAGGTCCTACACCTGGAAACACCATATATTTT
TRBD1 16 TRBJ2-3 once TRBV7-6 CASSRRTGERADTQYF TGTGCCAGCAGTCGCCGTACAGGGGAGAGGGCAGATACGCAGTATTTT
- 14 TRBJ1-2 once TRBV29-1 CSVEDSPYHYGYTF TGCAGCGTTGAAGACAGCCCATACCACTATGGCTACACCTTC
TRBD1 15 TRBJ2-2 - TRBV5-1 CASTSGGSNTGELFF TGCGCCAGCACCTCAGGGGGTTCGAACACCGGGGAGCTGTTTTTT
- 15 TRBJ2-3 - TRBV7-2 CASSLEGLATDTQYF TGTGCCAGCAGCTTAGAGGGGCTCGCCACAGATACGCAGTATTTT
- 15 TRBJ1-1 - TRBV7-2 CASSLSMTDTPEAFF TGTGCCAGCAGCTTGTCTATGACGGACACCCCTGAAGCTTTCTTT
TRBD1 13 TRBJ1-1 - TRBV7-2 CASRASGGTEAFF TGTGCCAGCAGGGCATCAGGGGGCACTGAAGCTTTCTTT
- 14 TRBJ2-7 - TRBV10-2 CAISGRLDAYEQYF TGTGCCATCAGTGGGCGACTAGACGCCTACGAGCAGTACTTC
TRBD1 13 TRBJ1-5 - TRBV6-5 CASRGQGLQPQHF TGTGCCAGCAGGGGACAGGGACTTCAGCCCCAGCATTTT
- 15 TRBJ1-1 few TRBV7-9 CASSPVGRVNTEAFF TGTGCCAGCAGCCCCGTGGGACGAGTGAACACTGAAGCTTTCTTT
- 12 TRBJ1-2 - TRBV18 CASSPPGGGYTF TGTGCCAGCTCACCACCGGGGGGCGGCTACACCTTC
TRBD2 14 TRBJ2-5 - TRBV5-1 CASTLTSGLETQYF TGCGCCAGCACCCTGACTAGCGGGTTGGAGACCCAGTACTTC
TRBD1 16 TRBJ1-6 - TRBV5-1 CASKRTGGSYNSPLHF TGCGCCAGCAAAAGGACAGGGGGATCCTATAATTCACCCCTCCACTTT
- 13 TRBJ2-3 - TRBV14 CASSQDESRTQYF TGTGCCAGCAGCCAAGACGAGTCCCGGACGCAGTATTTT
- 15 TRBJ2-3 - TRBV7-6 CASSSGGGLTDTQYF TGTGCCAGCAGTTCAGGAGGGGGGCTCACAGATACGCAGTATTTT
- 14 TRBJ1-1 few TRBV10-3 CAISSELMNTEAFF TGTGCCATCAGCTCGGAGTTGATGAACACTGAAGCTTTCTTT
- 13 TRBJ1-1 - TRBV6-5 CASSRQENTEAFF TGTGCCAGCAGCCGACAGGAGAACACTGAAGCTTTCTTT
- 17 TRBJ1-6 - TRBV9 CASSLDGLSSYNSPLHF TGTGCCAGCAGCCTGGACGGACTCAGCTCCTATAATTCACCCCTCCACTTT
- 15 TRBJ2-7 - TRBV5-1 CASSWGDGSTYEQYF TGCGCCAGCAGCTGGGGGGACGGGTCGACCTACGAGCAGTACTTC